Below, 28 T cell receptor beta chains from the same sample are listed, as sequenced in a study of quantifying T cell responses using KT2 cells. Whole-study context: cDNA was made from DNase-treated RNA using alpha and beta constant primers.

An oligo carrying a UMI was ligated to the cDNA 3' end. The first PCR ran 3 to 5 cycles with an equimolar RC1.1 and RC1.2 beta primer mix. TCRdb redid the calling of the UMI-ligation and nested PCR reads with MiXCR, one entry per CDR3 protein. Of over 55,000 distinct CDR3 sequences listed, more than 9% are singletons. The source material was PBMCs spiked with cells of the T cell clone KT2. These receptors came from a human donor.

This clonotype came up a few times. The chain has TRBV20-1 and TRBJ1-5; D remains unclear. This CDR3 spans 13 amino acids. Germline CDR1 and CDR2: DFQATT and SNEGSKA (reference sequence). Trimming left V 3 bases short and J 4 bases short, with 10 bases between. Written as DNA, the CDR3 is TGCAGTGCTAGGTTAACCCAAAATCAGCCCCAGCATTTT. It translates to CSARLTQNQPQHF.

There are many counts of this clonotype. The chain recombines TRBV7-9 with TRBJ1-6, with unresolved D. Germline CDR1 is SEHNR and CDR2 is FQNEAQ (reference sequence). The CDR3 loop spans 12 amino acids. V dropped 7 bases and J dropped 13 bases, with 14 bases sitting between them. The CDR3 protein is CASNTPALPLHF. CDR3 DNA: TGTGCCAGCAACACCCCCGCCCTGCCCCTCCACTTT.

The chain has TRBV25-1 and TRBJ2-7; D gene uncertain. The CDR3 spans 11 residues. Germline V lookup: CDR1 MGHDK, CDR2 SYGVNS. V was clipped by 6 bases and J by 2 bases, with 5 bases between them. CDR3 sequence reads: CASSGTYEQYF. The CDR3 region has the DNA TGTGCCAGCAGCGGAACCTACGAGCAGTACTTC.

This clonotype occurred many times. The chain couples TRBV12-3 or TRBV12-4 to TRBJ1-4; 7 nucleotides match TRBD1. V gave up 5 bases and J gave up 7 bases; unmatched junction bases: 10. There are 15 residues in the CDR3. The CDR3 region is CASSQVTGRVEKLFF. For the CDR3, the DNA is TGTGCCAGCAGTCAAGTGACAGGGAGGGTTGAAAAACTGTTTTTT.

This chain links TRBV27 with TRBJ1-1, with 9 bases aligning to TRBD1. CDR3 length equals 15 residues. V lost 6 bases and J lost 4; bases outside the gene matches: 9. CDR1 and CDR2 from the germline V gene are MNHEY and SMNVEV (reference sequence). The CDR3 coding sequence is TGTGCCAGCAGAGCCCCGGGACAGGGTGCCACTGAAGCTTTCTTT. As protein: CASRAPGQGATEAFF.

This clonotype showed up just a few times. The chain joins TRBV24-1 to TRBJ1-1, with D unclear. The V and J ends lost 5 bases and 7 bases respectively, with 10 bases between them. The CDR3 is 12 amino acids. CDR1 is KGHDR, CDR2 SFDVKD, per germline. This chain's CDR3 is CATSATSSEAFF. The CDR3 coding sequence is TGTGCCACCAGTGCTACCAGTAGTGAAGCTTTCTTT.

The table lists this clonotype with many counts. The J gene is TRBJ1-3, the V gene TRBV5-4; TRBD1 is a possible D gene (6 bases). Trimming took off 4 bases at V and 0 bases at J, with 11 bases between the two ends. The CDR3 has 15 amino acids. CDR1 SGHNT and CDR2 YYREEE come from the germline V gene (reference sequence). The CDR3: CASSRTGISGNTIYF. CDR3 nucleotide sequence: TGTGCCAGCAGCCGTACAGGGATCTCTGGAAACACCATATATTTT.

Only a few counts were recorded for this clonotype. V gene TRBV15 combines with J gene TRBJ2-3; D uncertain. The CDR3 loop spans 13 amino acids. Germline V gene sequence: CDR1 LNHNV, CDR2 YYDKDF (reference sequence). V lost 3 bases and J lost 4, with 8 bases in between. CDR3 amino acids: CATSRIGPDTQYF. DNA for the CDR3: TGTGCCACCAGCAGGATAGGTCCAGATACGCAGTATTTT.

CDR3 protein: CASSQEGTSGNYNEQFF. CDR3 sequence (DNA): TGTGCCAGCAGCCAAGAAGGGACTAGCGGGAATTACAATGAGCAGTTCTTC. The V gene is TRBV3-1, the J gene TRBJ2-1, with 13 bases aligning to TRBD2. The germline V gene has CDR1 LGHDT and CDR2 YNNKEL (reference sequence). V was pared by 0 bases and J by 4 bases, with 3 bases of the junction left unmatched. This CDR3 contains 17 residues.

This sequence joins TRBV20-1 and TRBJ2-5; 10 bases map to TRBD1. V gave up 3 bases and J gave up 3 bases; unmatched junction bases: 4. The CDR3 is 14 residues long. From germline, CDR1 is DFQATT and CDR2 SNEGSKA (reference sequence). The CDR3 bases are TGCAGTGCTAGCGCCGGGACAGGGGAAGAGACCCAGTACTTC. Its protein is CSASAGTGEETQYF.

The V call is TRBV6-6, the J call TRBJ2-6; 7 nucleotides match TRBD1. Germline V gene sequence: CDR1 MNHNY, CDR2 SVGAGI (reference sequence). CDR3 size: 18 residues. The V and J ends lost 5 bases and 2 bases, in that order; junction bases with no gene match: 12. The DNA for the CDR3 is TGTGCCAGCAGTCTAACAGGGGTTGTCTCCCCTGGGGCCAACGTCCTGACTTTC. Its protein product is CASSLTGVVSPGANVLTF.

This clonotype was counted a few times. The chain is built from TRBV21-1 and TRBJ2-7; the table names TRBD2, a call not compared with the DNA. TRBV21-1 is a pseudogene locus. CDR3 length equals 13 residues. CDR3 DNA sequence: TGTGCCAGCAGCATGGGTCCTTCCGTCGAGCAGTACTTC. It translates to CASSMGPSVEQYF.

This clonotype was counted many times. The rearrangement links TRBV29-1 to TRBJ1-1; maybe TRBD1 (6 bases). V dropped 7 bases and J dropped 1 base, with 10 bases sitting between them. This CDR3 is 12 amino acids long. Germline loops: CDR1 SQVTM, CDR2 ANQGSEA. The CDR3 region is CSAVQGNTEAFF. CDR3 coding DNA: TGCAGCGCCGTACAGGGGAACACTGAAGCTTTCTTT.

The sample holds a few counts of this clonotype. V usage is TRBV5-4 and J usage is TRBJ2-2; D is ambiguous. The CDR3 runs 19 residues. Trimming took off 0 bases at V and 4 bases at J, with 22 bases between the two ends. The germline V gene has CDR1 SGHNT and CDR2 YYREEE (reference sequence). In nucleotides, the CDR3 is TGTGCCAGCAGCTTGGCGGTTTCACTAACCCTCCACGGCACCGGGGAGCTGTTTTTT. Encoded protein: CASSLAVSLTLHGTGELFF.

The sample holds a few counts of this clonotype. The rearrangement uses TRBV20-1 and TRBJ2-7; no clear D gene. The CDR3 spans 16 residues. Deletions cut 1 base from V and 0 bases from J, with 16 bases between. CDR1 is DFQATT and CDR2 is SNEGSKA in the germline V gene (reference sequence). This chain's CDR3 is CSARVVRPSSSYEQYF. The CDR3 DNA reads as TGCAGTGCTAGAGTAGTGCGGCCATCCAGCTCCTACGAGCAGTACTTC.

At least ten counts were recorded for this clonotype. This chain uses TRBV6-6 with TRBJ1-2, with TRBD1 matching over 8 bases. CDR3 length: 17 amino acids. Losses at the gene ends were 5 bases for V and 8 bases for J; bases not matched to a gene: 19. The germline V gene has CDR1 MNHNY and CDR2 SVGAGI (reference sequence). This CDR3 is CASSPSGTGRRYLGYTF. DNA of the CDR3: TGTGCCAGCAGTCCCTCCGGGACAGGACGCCGGTACCTAGGCTACACCTTC.

This clonotype was counted at least ten times. This chain connects TRBV4-3 to TRBJ1-6, with TRBD1 matching over 8 bases. Germline CDR1 and CDR2: LGHNA and YSLEER. After removal of 0 bases from V and 10 bases from J, the junction contained 8 bases not matched to a gene. This CDR3 comprises 16 residues. CDR3 in amino acids: CASSQDVGQGESPLHF. The CDR3 DNA is TGCGCCAGCAGCCAAGATGTTGGACAGGGCGAATCACCCCTCCACTTT.

The chain joins TRBV13 to TRBJ2-5; TRBD1 is a possible D gene (5 bases). CDR1 PRHDT and CDR2 FYEKMQ come from the germline V gene (reference sequence). The CDR3 loop spans 15 amino acids. V lost 0 bases and J 2 bases, leaving 10 bases between the germline ends. This CDR3 reads CASSLGQGQQETQYF. DNA of the CDR3: TGTGCCAGCAGCTTAGGCCAGGGTCAGCAAGAGACCCAGTACTTC.

This sequence joins TRBV6-1 and TRBJ2-2; either TRBD1 or TRBD2 may supply D (5 bases each). In germline, CDR1 is MNHNS, CDR2 SASEGT. The V gene lost 2 bases and the J gene lost 5 bases, with 12 bases spanning the gap. This CDR3 is 15 amino acids long. CDR3 nucleotides: TGTGCCAGCAGTGAATGGGGGAGAAGAACCGGGGAGCTGTTTTTT. As protein: CASSEWGRRTGELFF.

This clonotype was counted many times. The V call is TRBV7-3, the J call TRBJ2-3; either TRBD1 or TRBD2 may supply D (5 bases each). V was trimmed by 5 bases and J by 0 bases, leaving 12 bases between them. Germline V gene data show CDR1 as SGHTA and CDR2 as FQGTGA. The CDR3 length is 15 residues. CDR3 DNA: TGTGCCAGCAGCCAACTAGGGGCTAGCACAGATACGCAGTATTTT. Encoded protein: CASSQLGASTDTQYF.

This rearrangement joins TRBV14 to TRBJ1-3; D remains ambiguous. V was pared by 0 bases and J by 0 bases, with 6 bases between. The V gene's germline CDR1 is SGHDN and CDR2 FVKESK. This CDR3 contains 15 residues. CDR3 DNA sequence: TGTGCCAGCAGCCAAGATACGGACTCTGGAAACACCATATATTTT. As protein: CASSQDTDSGNTIYF.

This clonotype was counted only a few times. The V call is TRBV6-2 or TRBV6-3, the J call TRBJ2-3; 9 nucleotides line up with TRBD2. CDR3 length: 19 amino acids. Trimming at V came to 0 bases and at J to 4 bases, leaving 14 bases not matched to a gene. Germline V lookup: CDR1 MNHEY, CDR2 SVGEGT. As DNA, the CDR3 is TGTGCCAGCAGTTACTCGAAATTAAGGCGGGAGGGCCTGGCAGATACGCAGTATTTT. Amino acid sequence: CASSYSKLRREGLADTQYF.

This clonotype has only a few counts. The V gene is TRBV2, the J gene TRBJ2-7, with D possibly being TRBD1 (6 bases). Germline-derived CDR1 and CDR2 are SNHLY and FYNNEI. This CDR3 has 14 amino acids. Trimming removed 4 bases at V and 6 bases at J, with 16 bases between. CDR3 DNA sequence: TGTGCCAGCAGTGGAGGCAGGGGATCGGGCGAGCAGTACTTC. Residues: CASSGGRGSGEQYF.

The chain joins TRBV28 to TRBJ2-5; unclear D gene. Germline CDR1 is MDHEN and CDR2 is SYDVKM. V shed 3 bases and J shed 5 bases, with 13 bases lying between them. This CDR3 is built from 14 residues. The CDR3 region has the DNA TGTGCCAGCAGTTTGAAAGGGAAACTGGAGACCCAGTACTTC. Its translation is CASSLKGKLETQYF.

This clonotype was observed a handful of times. The CDR3 DNA reads as TGTGCCTGGAGCAAGGGACAGGGGCTGAACACTGAAGCTTTCTTT. It translates to CAWSKGQGLNTEAFF. The chain combines TRBV30 with TRBJ1-1; 10 bases are shared with TRBD1. J gave up 0 bases and V 3 bases, and 4 bases lay outside the gene matches. The germline CDR1 and CDR2 sequences are GTSNPN and SVGIG (reference sequence). CDR3 length: 15 amino acids.

CDR3 nucleotides: TGTGCCAGCAGCCAAGATCGAGGGGGGCCCTCCTACAATGAGCAGTTCTTC. Translating it yields CASSQDRGGPSYNEQFF. V gene TRBV14 combines with J gene TRBJ2-1; D is possibly TRBD1 or TRBD2 (6 bases each). Germline loops: CDR1 SGHDN, CDR2 FVKESK. This CDR3 spans 17 amino acids. V lost 0 bases and J 0 bases, leaving 12 bases between the germline ends.

This clonotype was detected many times. The J gene is TRBJ1-5, the V gene TRBV19, with D hard to call. The CDR3 length is 13 residues. The germline V gene has CDR1 LNHDA and CDR2 SQIVND (reference sequence). V was cut by 1 base and J by 2 bases, with 3 bases left in between. The CDR3 coding sequence is TGTGCCAGTAGTATAGGTGGCAATCAGCCCCAGCATTTT. The encoded protein is CASSIGGNQPQHF.

The V and J genes are TRBV5-1 and TRBJ2-7, with D perhaps matching TRBD2 (5 bases). This CDR3 spans 16 amino acids. Germline CDR1 SGHRS, CDR2 YFSETQ. The V and J ends lost 4 bases and 4 bases respectively, with 21 bases between them. The CDR3 loop reads CASSPLSMGVNYEQYF. The DNA of the CDR3 is TGCGCCAGCAGCCCCCTCTCAATGGGAGTCAATTACGAGCAGTACTTC.